The clone carrying this T cell receptor (beta chain) was recorded a few times. Its antigen is undetermined. This record comes from a study of metastatic and nonmetastatic thyroid tumors. Across the study: Malignant and benign thyroid patients had repertoires compared in peripheral blood and tumor or nodule tissue.

TCRdb re-called clones from the PCR reads using MiXCR. The sample carries 25,000 to 30,000 clones, roughly 3.5% recorded once. No treatment of any kind had been given to any patient before thyroid surgery. Study findings and constraints: Patients with malignant thyroid tumors reportedly had significantly higher TCR beta diversity than those with benign nodules, in blood and tumor.

This receptor was taken from a male donor with papillary thyroid cancer or a benign thyroid nodule (not recorded which). Some clones in this sample may be carry-over from other donors' samples. The sequenced material came from blood.

DNA of the CDR3: TGTGCCAGCAGTGGCGCCAGCTTCTATGGCTACACCTTC. It translates to CASSGASFYGYTF. The V and J genes are TRBV6-2 or TRBV6-3 and TRBJ1-2; the D is unclear. The CDR3 totals 13 residues. Germline values: CDR1 MNHEY, CDR2 SVGEGT. V lost 5 bases and J lost 4, with 11 bases in between.